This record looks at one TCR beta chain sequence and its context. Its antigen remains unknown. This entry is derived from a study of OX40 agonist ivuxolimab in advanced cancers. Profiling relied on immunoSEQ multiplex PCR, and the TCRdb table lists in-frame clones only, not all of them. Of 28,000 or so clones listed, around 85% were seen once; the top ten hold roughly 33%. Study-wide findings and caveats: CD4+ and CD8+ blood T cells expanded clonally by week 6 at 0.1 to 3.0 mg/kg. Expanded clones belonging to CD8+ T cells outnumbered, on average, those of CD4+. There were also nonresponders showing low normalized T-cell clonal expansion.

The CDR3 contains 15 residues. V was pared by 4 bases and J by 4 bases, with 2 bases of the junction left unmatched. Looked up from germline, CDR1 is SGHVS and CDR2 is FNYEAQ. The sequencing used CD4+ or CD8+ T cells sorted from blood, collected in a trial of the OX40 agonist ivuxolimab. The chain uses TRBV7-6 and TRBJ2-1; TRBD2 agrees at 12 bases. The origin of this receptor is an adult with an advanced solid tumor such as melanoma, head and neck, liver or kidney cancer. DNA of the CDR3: TGTGCCAGCAGCTGGACTAGCGGGGAGTACAATGAGCAGTTCTTC. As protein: CASSWTSGEYNEQFF.